The 5 T cell receptor beta chains below all came from one sample that was sequenced in a study of vaccination and CD4 T cells after COVID-19. Treatment of the sample: roughly 10-day PBMC culture with coronavirus spike peptide pools or control peptides (ViraFEST assay). For these receptors, no antigen is known. Cultured CD4+ T cell DNA underwent sequencing with the Oncomine TCR Beta short-read assay. TCRdb passed the PCR reads through MiXCR, listing each CDR3 protein once. The table has more than 15,000 distinct CDR3 sequences, around 45% seen once. This material consisted of CD4+ T cells from blood, cultured in vitro, taken before SARS-CoV-2 vaccination. The source is a human donor who received a COVID-19 vaccine.

In nucleotides, the CDR3 is TGTGCCAGCAGCAAAGCGGATCCCAGGGGGGGAGGAACTGAAGCTTTCTTT. Translating gives CASSKADPRGGGTEAFF. The rearrangement uses TRBV21-1 and TRBJ1-1; the D call in the table, TRBD1, was not verified against the DNA. TRBV21-1 is a pseudogene segment. The CDR3 runs to 17 residues.

The chain carries TRBV2 and TRBJ1-4; TRBD1 is a possible D gene (6 bases). Trimming took 7 bases from V and 8 from J, leaving 17 bases between them. The CDR3 covers 14 residues. CDR1 and CDR2 (germline): SNHLY, FYNNEI. The CDR3 protein is CASTFDRYFEKLFF. Here the CDR3 DNA reads TGTGCCAGCACCTTTGACAGGTACTTCGAAAAACTGTTTTTT.

The chain couples TRBV30 to TRBJ1-3; no definite D call. The ends were cut back, 3 bases at V and 0 bases at J, with 6 bases in the middle. Germline V gene data show CDR1 as GTSNPN and CDR2 as SVGIG (reference sequence). The CDR3 totals 13 residues. The DNA of the CDR3 is TGTGCCTGGAGGCGGCCCTCTGGAAACACCATATATTTT. It is translated as CAWRRPSGNTIYF.

This clonotype appeared a few times. The genes are TRBV27 and TRBJ2-2; D is perhaps TRBD1 or TRBD2 (6 bases each). This CDR3 region has 14 residues. Germline CDR1 MNHEY, CDR2 SMNVEV (reference sequence). CDR3 protein: CTSAIGGNTGELFF. In DNA, the CDR3 is TGTACATCAGCAATCGGGGGCAACACCGGGGAGCTGTTTTTT.

The rearrangement uses TRBV7-2 and TRBJ2-7, with D perhaps matching TRBD2 (5 bases). Germline V gene lookup returns CDR1 SGHTA and CDR2 FQGNSA. This CDR3 comprises 13 residues. V shed 5 bases and J shed 3 bases, with 11 bases lying between them. The CDR3 protein is CASSPPGGYEQYF. The CDR3 nucleotides are TGTGCCAGCAGCCCCCCTGGAGGCTACGAGCAGTACTTC.